This T cell receptor (beta chain) was found in a study of blood T cell repertoires in COVID-19. Study background: COVID-19 samples collected from the United States, Italy and Spain covered acute and convalescent phases.

Source study methods: Estimation of nucleated cell counts was performed using reference gene primer amplification. The repertoire was sequenced with immunoSEQ multiplex PCR; TCRdb's copy has only in-frame clones and lacks some. V, J and clone size were drawn from that table, and D and trimming were deduced from the DNA. This table holds roughly 250,000 clones, about 80% found once. Germline-derived CDR1 and CDR2 are LGHDT and YNNKEL (reference sequence). V shed 0 bases and J shed 5 bases, with 5 bases lying between them. CDR3 length: 13 residues. The sample taken for sequencing was peripheral blood. This clonotype was sampled from an elderly woman with acute or convalescent COVID-19. V is TRBV3-1 (or the pseudogene TRBV3-2) and J is TRBJ2-1, with D unclear. This CDR3 is CASSQERNNEQFF. The CDR3 DNA sequence: TGTGCCAGCAGCCAAGAGCGGAACAATGAGCAGTTCTTC.